The 20 T cell receptor beta chains below come from one sample, sequenced in a study of cytotoxic CD8 clonotypes in ibrutinib-treated CLL. Measured with immunoSEQ multiplex PCR; TCRdb has only the in-frame clones, and not every one. The sample comprises roughly 250,000 clones, less than 75% of which are singletons, and about 16% rests with the top ten. The sequences come from PBMCs, collected after 24 months of ibrutinib treatment. These receptors all come from a human donor with chronic lymphocytic leukemia.

V is TRBV10-3 and J is TRBJ2-3, with D possibly matching TRBD1 (6 bases). V shed 2 bases and J shed 0 bases, with 18 bases lying between them. Germline CDR1 and CDR2: ENHRY and SYGVKD. This CDR3 region has 18 residues. The CDR3 is CAISETIQDRSSTDTQYF. The CDR3 DNA reads as TGTGCCATCAGTGAGACCATTCAGGACAGATCTAGCACAGATACGCAGTATTTT.

This chain's CDR3 is CASSVEGWTEAFF. The CDR3 DNA sequence: TGTGCCAGCAGCGTAGAGGGGTGGACTGAAGCTTTCTTT. The genes are TRBV9 and TRBJ1-1; possible D gene TRBD1, 5 bases. Trimming left V 0 bases short and J 5 bases short, with 8 bases between. This CDR3 is 13 amino acids long. Germline assignment: CDR1 SGDLS and CDR2 YYNGEE.

This clone was counted once. The chain joins TRBV19 to TRBJ1-4, with D perhaps matching TRBD1 (6 bases). V lost 5 bases and J 3 bases, leaving 13 bases between the germline ends. Germline V CDR1 and CDR2: LNHDA, SQIVND (reference sequence). The CDR3 spans 15 residues. The DNA of the CDR3 is TGTGCCAGTAGTGCCTCAGGGGAGGCTAATGAAAAACTGTTTTTT. Protein: CASSASGEANEKLFF.

The rearrangement joins TRBV28 to TRBJ2-3; 14 bases line up with TRBD2. Germline-derived CDR1 and CDR2 are MDHEN and SYDVKM. The CDR3 sequence is 16 residues long. Losses at the gene ends were 5 bases for V and 6 bases for J; bases not matched to a gene: 7. The CDR3 coding sequence is TGTGCCAGCAGTCCTGGACTAGCGGGAGGTTCGGATACGCAGTATTTT. It yields the protein CASSPGLAGGSDTQYF.

The chain links TRBV5-1 to TRBJ2-1, with D unresolved. Trimming shortened V by 4 bases and J by 5 bases, and 10 bases separated the two germline ends. The CDR3 runs to 13 residues. Germline V gene sequence: CDR1 SGHRS, CDR2 YFSETQ. This chain's CDR3 is CASSHIIDNEQFF. CDR3 DNA: TGCGCCAGCAGCCATATTATTGACAATGAGCAGTTCTTC.

The chain employs TRBV11-1 and TRBJ1-1; D might be TRBD1 (5 bases). The V gene's germline CDR1 is SGHAT and CDR2 FQDESV (reference sequence). V shed 5 bases and J shed 4 bases, with 14 bases lying between them. This CDR3 contains 14 residues. The CDR3 region is CASSPAGRGTEAFF. CDR3 in DNA: TGTGCCAGCAGCCCCGCGGGGCGCGGCACTGAAGCTTTCTTT.

By proportion, this clone is medium-sized. The V gene is TRBV6-5, the J gene TRBJ2-5; tentatively, D is TRBD1 or TRBD2 (5 bases each). Germline V CDR1 and CDR2: MNHEY, SVGAGI. The ends were cut back, 1 base at V and 1 base at J, with 10 bases in the middle. This CDR3 is built from 15 residues. The CDR3 DNA reads as TGTGCCAGCAGTTACTATGGGGGAGCCCAAGAGACCCAGTACTTC. It translates to CASSYYGGAQETQYF.

The chain uses TRBV9 and TRBJ2-7; D possibly corresponds to TRBD1 (6 bases). CDR3 length: 16 amino acids. CDR1 is SGDLS and CDR2 is YYNGEE in the germline V gene. Trimming removed 0 bases from V and 5 bases from J, with 18 bases in between. The CDR3 sequence is CASSVAGRQALDEQYF. The DNA for the CDR3 is TGTGCCAGCAGCGTAGCTGGGAGACAGGCTCTTGACGAGCAGTACTTC.

This clone turned up a few times. The V gene is TRBV5-1, the J gene TRBJ2-7; 9 bases are shared with TRBD2. This CDR3 is built from 14 residues. With 3 bases clipped from V and 1 base from J, the junction kept 2 bases outside the gene matches. Germline CDR1 reads SGHRS; CDR2 reads YFSETQ. DNA for the CDR3: TGCGCCAGCAGCTCGACTAGCGGATCCTACGAGCAGTACTTC. Translating gives CASSSTSGSYEQYF.

This clone has only a few counts. The gene calls are TRBV6-1 and TRBJ2-5; 9 bases map to TRBD1. The V gene end was trimmed by 7 bases and the J gene end by 4 bases; junction bases not matched to a gene: 4. The germline V gene has CDR1 MNHNS and CDR2 SASEGT. The CDR3 runs to 13 residues. DNA for the CDR3: TGTGCCAGCACGGGGACAGGGAGAGAGACCCAGTACTTC. As protein: CASTGTGRETQYF.

The chain is built from TRBV29-1 and TRBJ2-5, with 8 positions matching TRBD1. The ends lost 4 bases at V and 4 bases at J; junction bases unmatched: 8. Germline loops: CDR1 SQVTM, CDR2 ANQGSEA. This CDR3 spans 14 amino acids. CDR3 bases: TGCAGCGTTGTCGAGCAACAGGGGGGAGAGACCCAGTACTTC. Its translation is CSVVEQQGGETQYF.

The chain has TRBV29-1 and TRBJ2-5, with 9 positions matching TRBD2. V shed 6 bases and J 4 bases; nucleotides not matched to a gene: 9. Germline V lookup: CDR1 SQVTM, CDR2 ANQGSEA. The CDR3 is 14 residues long. CDR3 region: CSVGGTSRLETQYF. CDR3 nucleotides: TGCAGCGTCGGCGGGACTAGCAGATTAGAGACCCAGTACTTC.

This clone was detected a few times. V gene TRBV9 combines with J gene TRBJ2-5, with a weak D call TRBD1 (7 bases). Germline loops: CDR1 SGDLS, CDR2 YYNGEE. The CDR3 has 13 residues. Trimming removed 0 bases at V and 5 bases at J, with 8 bases between. CDR3 bases: TGTGCCAGCAGCGTAGCAGGGGGGGAGACCCAGTACTTC. Its translation: CASSVAGGETQYF.

This clone appeared a few times. The chain uses TRBV27 and TRBJ2-1; TRBD1 agrees at 9 bases. Losses at the gene ends were 6 bases for V and 6 bases for J; bases not matched to a gene: 6. Germline assignment: CDR1 MNHEY and CDR2 SMNVEV (reference sequence). The length of the CDR3 is 14 residues. The CDR3 DNA reads as TGTGCCAGCAGGCAAATGACAGGGGGCAATGAGCAGTTCTTC. It translates to CASRQMTGGNEQFF.

The chain carries TRBV25-1 and TRBJ2-1; 7 positions match TRBD1. Germline CDR1 reads MGHDK; CDR2 reads SYGVNS. V was pared by 6 bases and J by 9 bases, with 5 bases of the junction left unmatched. CDR3 length: 12 residues. The CDR3, as DNA: TGTGCCAGCAGGAACAGGGGACGTGAGCAGTTCTTC. As protein: CASRNRGREQFF.

This chain connects TRBV28 to TRBJ2-7; 8 bases match TRBD2. The CDR3 spans 14 residues. The germline V gene has CDR1 MDHEN and CDR2 SYDVKM. V lost 2 bases and J lost 9; bases outside the gene matches: 9. The CDR3 loop reads CASSLGVARGGQYF. In DNA form, the CDR3 reads TGTGCCAGCAGTTTAGGAGTCGCCCGGGGGGGGCAGTACTTC.

The CDR3 sequence is CASSPRYNEQFF. In DNA form, the CDR3 reads TGTGCCAGCAGCCCCCGGTACAATGAGCAGTTCTTC. V is TRBV7-9 and J is TRBJ2-1; D is unclear. CDR3 length: 12 residues. V gave up 5 bases and J gave up 4 bases, with 6 bases separating them. Germline-derived CDR1 and CDR2 are SEHNR and FQNEAQ (reference sequence).

The chain is built from TRBV7-2 and TRBJ2-1; D is unclear. The germline gives CDR1 SGHTA, CDR2 FQGNSA. V lost 0 bases to trimming and J lost 10 bases, with 10 bases between them. There are 13 residues in the CDR3. The DNA of the CDR3 is TGTGCCAGCAGCTTAGCCCGATCCTTGGAGCAGTTCTTC. Residues: CASSLARSLEQFF. Filled out from reference TRBV7-2 and TRBJ2-1, the complete variable domain reads GAGVSQSPSNKVTEKGKDVELRCDPISGHTALYWYRQSLGQGLEFLIYFQGNSAPDKSGLPSDRFSAERTGGSVSTLTIQRTQQEDSAVYLCASSLARSLEQFFGPGTRLTVL.

The V call is TRBV30, the J call TRBJ1-5, with D perhaps matching TRBD1 (5 bases). CDR1 and CDR2 (germline): GTSNPN, SVGIG (reference sequence). The CDR3 spans 13 residues. Deletions cut 2 bases from V and 6 bases from J, with 11 bases between. The CDR3 nucleotides read TGTGCCTGGAGTTCCCAGGGCGGTCAGCCCCAGCATTTT. It specifies CAWSSQGGQPQHF.

The chain couples TRBV7-6 to TRBJ2-7, with D perhaps matching TRBD1 (6 bases). This CDR3 is built from 15 residues. CDR1 and CDR2 (germline): SGHVS, FNYEAQ. V was clipped by 10 bases and J by 3 bases, with 22 bases between them. CDR3 in DNA: TGTGCCACCACCCCCGAGGGACATTCCCTCTACGAGCAGTACTTC. Amino acids: CATTPEGHSLYEQYF.